These 8 T cell receptor beta chains were all obtained from the same sample, sequenced in a study of cytomegalovirus exposure and HLA in healthy donors. It was with 60 Vbeta and 13 Jbeta primers that the PCR ran. Libraries were prepared by immunoSEQ multiplex PCR; TCRdb keeps only in-frame clonotypes and omits some of them. In the table there are approximately 220,000 clones, approximately 88% of which are singletons. The sequencing sample was made of PBMCs. Every receptor here comes from a boy aged 2 to 9 in good health and CMV-seronegative.

The J gene is TRBJ2-5, the V gene TRBV25-1; 12 bases align to TRBD2. The V gene end was trimmed by 4 bases and the J gene end by 4 bases; junction bases not matched to a gene: 7. The CDR3 spans 16 residues. Germline V gives CDR1 MGHDK, CDR2 SYGVNS. As DNA, the CDR3 is TGTGCCAGCAGTGGCGCACTAGCGGGAGGTGGAGAGACCCAGTACTTC. Translation gives CASSGALAGGGETQYF.

This clone has a single count. The chain carries TRBV27 and TRBJ1-5; a weak D match, TRBD1 (6 bases). The V gene lost 6 bases and the J gene lost 2 bases, with 11 bases spanning the gap. The CDR3 is 14 amino acids. The germline V gene has CDR1 MNHEY and CDR2 SMNVEV (reference sequence). CDR3 bases: TGTGCCAGCAGGCGACAGGCGGGCAATCAGCCCCAGCATTTT. It yields the protein CASRRQAGNQPQHF.

This clone was detected once. The chain has TRBV5-1 and TRBJ2-1; 8 nucleotides agree with TRBD1. Germline values: CDR1 SGHRS, CDR2 YFSETQ. The junction had 11 bases not matched to a gene; V was cut back by 6 bases and J by 9 bases. The CDR3 has 14 amino acids. As DNA, the CDR3 is TGCGCCAGCACCGGGACAGGCCCGGACCGTGAGCAGTTCTTC. This translates into CASTGTGPDREQFF.

In DNA, the CDR3 is TGCGCCAGCAGCTTAGACGGAGAGGAAAAACTGTTTTTT. The encoded protein is CASSLDGEEKLFF. This chain connects TRBV5-1 to TRBJ1-4; no clear D. The CDR3 sequence is 13 residues long. CDR1 is SGHRS and CDR2 is YFSETQ in the germline V gene. Between the trimmed V and J ends, which lost 2 bases and 8 bases, there was a span of 10 bases. The entire variable domain, with the rest obtained from reference TRBV5-1 and TRBJ1-4, is as follows: KAGVTQTPRYLIKTRGQQVTLSCSPISGHRSVSWYQQTPGQGLQFLFEYFSETQRNKGNFPGRFSGRQFSNSRSEMNVSTLELGDSALYLCASSLDGEEKLFFGSGTQLSVL.

This chain links TRBV14 with TRBJ2-5, with 8 bases lining up with TRBD1. V lost 4 bases, J lost 7 bases, and 14 bases stayed unmatched. CDR3 length equals 16 residues. Germline V gives CDR1 SGHDN, CDR2 FVKESK. In DNA, the CDR3 is TGTGCCAGCAGCCCGATTGAAGGACAGGGATGGAGGACCCAGTACTTC. It specifies CASSPIEGQGWRTQYF.

The chain is built from TRBV7-9 and TRBJ2-7, with D possibly matching TRBD2 (5 bases). The CDR3 spans 13 residues. Per the germline V gene, CDR1 is SEHNR and CDR2 is FQNEAQ (reference sequence). Trimming left V 10 bases short and J 3 bases short, with 16 bases between. CDR3 DNA: TGTGCCACAGGACTTACTACCGGCTACGAGCAGTACTTC. Translation gives CATGLTTGYEQYF.

The chain uses TRBV27 and TRBJ2-7, with TRBD2 matching over 7 bases. This CDR3 contains 13 residues. Germline trimming cut 8 bases from V and 2 bases from J; bases unmatched to any gene: 6. Per germline, CDR1 MNHEY and CDR2 SMNVEV (reference sequence). CDR3 sequence (DNA): TGTGCCAGCGGCTGGGACTACGCCTACGAGCAGTACTTC. Its protein is CASGWDYAYEQYF.

The chain recombines TRBV5-1 with TRBJ2-3, with D hard to call. Germline V gene data show CDR1 as SGHRS and CDR2 as YFSETQ. CDR3 size: 14 residues. Trimming left V 4 bases short and J 0 bases short, with 9 bases between. In DNA form, the CDR3 reads TGCGCCAGCAGCCCCTCCCAGAGCACAGATACGCAGTATTTT. This codes for CASSPSQSTDTQYF.